These 27 T cell receptor beta chains were all obtained from the same sample, sequenced in a study of cytomegalovirus exposure and HLA in healthy donors. The PCR contained 60 Vbeta and 13 Jbeta primers. Sequencing was performed with immunoSEQ multiplex PCR; in TCRdb, only in-frame clones are kept and a portion is missing. The table has about 160,000 clones, about three quarters seen once. Sequencing was done on a sample of PBMCs. The source of these receptors is a female donor in good health and CMV-seronegative.

This clone appeared once. The genes are TRBV11-1 and TRBJ2-7; D gene uncertain. Deletions cut 4 bases from V and 4 bases from J, with 11 bases between. Germline V gene sequence: CDR1 SGHAT, CDR2 FQDESV (reference sequence). The CDR3 sequence is 13 residues long. This CDR3 reads CASSSPPRYEQYF. The CDR3 DNA is TGTGCCAGCAGCTCCCCCCCCAGGTACGAGCAGTACTTC.

CDR3 sequence (DNA): TGTGCCAGCAGGCCGGGGGACACTGAAGCTTTCTTT. The encoded protein is CASRPGDTEAFF. The chain joins TRBV5-4 to TRBJ1-1, with TRBD1 as a possible D gene (5 bases). V shed 5 bases and J shed 3 bases, with 8 bases lying between them. This CDR3 comprises 12 residues. The germline CDR1 and CDR2 sequences are SGHNT and YYREEE (reference sequence). Combining the CDR3 with reference TRBV5-4 and TRBJ1-1 gives the whole variable domain ETGVTQSPTHLIKTRGQQVTLRCSSQSGHNTVSWYQQALGQGPQFIFQYYREEENGRGNFPPRFSGLQFPNYSSELNVNALELDDSALYLCASRPGDTEAFFGQGTRLTVV.

The chain couples TRBV10-1 to TRBJ2-3; 13 nucleotides line up with TRBD2. Germline trimming cut 6 bases from V and 4 bases from J; bases unmatched to any gene: 4. This CDR3 has 15 amino acids. CDR1 is WNHNN, CDR2 SYGVQD, per germline (reference sequence). The CDR3 reads CASSRTSGGSDTQYF. The CDR3 coding sequence is TGCGCCAGCAGCCGGACTAGCGGGGGTTCAGATACGCAGTATTTT.

The chain joins TRBV11-2 to TRBJ2-7; 8 bases align to TRBD2. The CDR3 contains 13 residues. Germline trimming cut 3 bases from V and 3 bases from J; bases unmatched to any gene: 1. Germline CDR1 SGHAT, CDR2 FQNNGV. The CDR3 DNA reads as TGTGCCAGCAGCTTTAGCGGGAACTACGAGCAGTACTTC. It translates to CASSFSGNYEQYF. The complete variable domain, with remaining parts taken from reference TRBV11-2 and TRBJ2-7, reads EAGVAQSPRYKIIEKRQSVAFWCNPISGHATLYWYQQILGQGPKLLIQFQNNGVVDDSQLPKDRFSAERLKGVDSTLKIQPAKLEDSAVYLCASSFSGNYEQYFGPGTRLTVT.

The chain carries TRBV19 and TRBJ1-1; possibly TRBD1 for D (5 bases). Trimming removed 4 bases from V and 0 bases from J, with 9 bases in between. The CDR3 is made up of 14 amino acids. Looked up from germline, CDR1 is LNHDA and CDR2 is SQIVND (reference sequence). In nucleotides, the CDR3 is TGTGCCAGTAGTAGGGGCGGGATGAACACTGAAGCTTTCTTT. Protein product: CASSRGGMNTEAFF.

This clone occurred once. This sequence joins TRBV6-5 and TRBJ2-7; a weak D match, TRBD2 (6 bases). The V and J ends lost 2 bases and 4 bases respectively, with 15 bases between them. Germline CDR1 and CDR2: MNHEY and SVGAGI. This CDR3 has 15 amino acids. The CDR3 reads CASSYSRRGSYEQYF. DNA for the CDR3: TGTGCCAGCAGTTACAGTCGGCGGGGTTCGTACGAGCAGTACTTC.

V usage is TRBV14 and J usage is TRBJ2-3, with a possible D match to TRBD2 (6 bases). Germline V gene sequence: CDR1 SGHDN, CDR2 FVKESK. V was shortened by 3 bases and J by 2 bases, with 12 bases between the two germline ends. The CDR3 length is 15 residues. The CDR3 DNA reads TGTGCCAGCAGCCAGAGGGGAGGACTCACAGATACGCAGTATTTT. Its protein product is CASSQRGGLTDTQYF. The variable domain in full, with the rest retrieved from reference TRBV14 and TRBJ2-3, is EAGVTQFPSHSVIEKGQTVTLRCDPISGHDNLYWYRRVMGKEIKFLLHFVKESKQDESGMPNNRFLAERTGGTYSTLKVQPAELEDSGVYFCASSQRGGLTDTQYFGPGTRLTVL.

For this clone: One junction end does not reproduce the germline sequence, and a read error may be involved. CDR3 protein: CASSFGVRPNHGYTF. The CDR3 DNA reads TGTGCCAGCAGTTTCGGGGTCAGGCCTAACCATGGCTACACCTTC. J is TRBJ1-2 and V is TRBV7-9, with unresolved D. The CDR3 runs 15 residues. Per the germline V gene, CDR1 is SEHNR and CDR2 is FQNEAQ (reference sequence).

Worth noting for this clone: Other DNA sequences of this sample code for an identical CDR3. The CDR3 loop reads CASSLVEAGNTIYF. The DNA of the CDR3 is TGCGCCAGCAGCTTAGTGGAGGCTGGAAACACCATATATTTT. The chain couples TRBV5-1 to TRBJ1-3; D ambiguous. Trimming removed 2 bases from V and 2 bases from J, with 8 bases in between. Germline lookup yields CDR1 SGHRS and CDR2 YFSETQ. The CDR3 extends over 14 amino acids.

The chain joins TRBV6-6 to TRBJ1-2; TRBD1 aligns across 7 bases. Trimming cost V 5 bases and J 2 bases; bases outside gene matches: 2. The CDR3 runs 13 residues. CDR1 is MNHNY, CDR2 SVGAGI, per germline (reference sequence). The CDR3 DNA follows: TGTGCCAGCAGTCAGACAGGGAACTATGGCTACACCTTC. Protein sequence: CASSQTGNYGYTF.

J is TRBJ1-1 and V is TRBV7-2; the D gene is possibly TRBD1 (5 bases). The CDR3 runs to 14 residues. V was cut by 5 bases and J by 4 bases, with 14 bases left in between. Germline CDR1 reads SGHTA; CDR2 reads FQGNSA. The CDR3 region has the DNA TGTGCCAGCAGCGTCGTGACGGGGGTCACTGAAGCTTTCTTT. Its protein is CASSVVTGVTEAFF.

This clone appeared a few times. The junction departs from germline at one end; a sequencing error may be responsible. V usage is TRBV7-2 and J usage is TRBJ2-1; D is perhaps TRBD2 (6 bases). Germline V gene sequence: CDR1 SGHTA, CDR2 FQGNSA. There are 13 residues in the CDR3. CDR3 bases: TGTGCCAGCAGCCGGGACTCCCACAATGAGCAGTTCTTC. This translates into CASSRDSHNEQFF. Variable domain in full (rest from reference TRBV7-2 and TRBJ2-1): GAGVSQSPSNKVTEKGKDVELRCDPISGHTALYWYRQSLGQGLEFLIYFQGNSAPDKSGLPSDRFSAERTGGSVSTLTIQRTQQEDSAVYLCASSRDSHNEQFFGPGTRLTVL.

This clone was recorded once. The CDR3 sequence: CASSFGGLGKNIQYF. In nucleotides, the CDR3 is TGTGCCAGCAGCTTTGGCGGACTCGGCAAAAACATTCAGTACTTC. The chain combines TRBV5-4 with TRBJ2-4, with D possibly matching TRBD2 (5 bases). The CDR3 extends over 15 amino acids. Trimming took 2 bases from V and 3 from J, leaving 12 bases between them. Germline V gene lookup returns CDR1 SGHNT and CDR2 YYREEE (reference sequence).

CDR3 in amino acids: CASGRGQGIEEAFF. CDR3 coding DNA: TGTGCTAGTGGACGTGGACAGGGTATAGAGGAAGCTTTCTTT. The chain couples TRBV12-5 to TRBJ1-1, with 8 bases aligning to TRBD1. CDR1 is LGHNT, CDR2 FRNRAP, per germline. The length of the CDR3 is 14 residues. Trimming took 6 bases from V and 8 from J; bases not matched to a gene: 11. The full variable domain, in which reference TRBV12-5 and TRBJ1-1 provide the parts outside the CDR3, is DARVTQTPRHKVTEMGQEVTMRCQPILGHNTVFWYRQTMMQGLELLAYFRNRAPLDDSGMPKDRFSAEMPDATLATLKIQPSEPRDSAVYFCASGRGQGIEEAFFGQGTRLTVV.

This clone has just a few counts. This chain uses TRBV7-9 with TRBJ1-1; D is undetermined. The germline gives CDR1 SEHNR, CDR2 FQNEAQ (reference sequence). Between the trimmed V and J ends, which lost 2 bases and 1 base, there was a span of 11 bases. There are 15 residues in the CDR3. CDR3 sequence (DNA): TGTGCCAGCAGCTTAAGACAAACTTCGAACACTGAAGCTTTCTTT. Protein sequence: CASSLRQTSNTEAFF. The full variable domain, rest sourced from reference TRBV7-9 and TRBJ1-1, is DTGVSQNPRHKITKRGQNVTFRCDPISEHNRLYWYRQTLGQGPEFLTYFQNEAQLEKSRLLSDRFSAERPKGSFSTLEIQRTEQGDSAMYLCASSLRQTSNTEAFFGQGTRLTVV.

The genes are TRBV29-1 and TRBJ1-4, with D possibly matching TRBD1 (5 bases). The CDR3 loop spans 13 amino acids. The V end was cut by 5 bases, the J end by 3 bases, with 10 bases between. Per the germline V gene, CDR1 is SQVTM and CDR2 is ANQGSEA. CDR3 in amino acids: CSVPGVPNEKLFF. The CDR3 coding sequence is TGCAGCGTTCCGGGGGTACCTAATGAAAAACTGTTTTTT.

CDR3 residues: CASSRGQGGSGYTF. CDR3 nucleotide sequence: TGTGCCAGCAGCCGGGGACAGGGGGGAAGCGGCTACACCTTC. The chain couples TRBV6-5 to TRBJ1-2, with TRBD1 matching over 11 bases. This CDR3 has 14 amino acids. The germline V gene has CDR1 MNHEY and CDR2 SVGAGI. V lost 6 bases and J lost 8; bases outside the gene matches: 8.

This chain connects TRBV4-2 to TRBJ2-7; 8 bases map to TRBD1. The CDR3 runs 15 residues. The V and J ends lost 1 base and 7 bases, in that order; junction bases with no gene match: 9. In germline, CDR1 is LGHNA, CDR2 YNFKEQ. The CDR3 region is CASSQVVQGAQEQYF. The DNA of the CDR3 is TGTGCCAGCAGCCAAGTAGTTCAGGGGGCGCAAGAGCAGTACTTC.

This clone was observed a handful of times. This rearrangement joins TRBV12-5 to TRBJ1-2; TRBD1 might be the D (5 bases). V was shortened by 6 bases and J by 8 bases, with 16 bases between the two germline ends. From germline, CDR1 is LGHNT and CDR2 FRNRAP. This CDR3 comprises 13 residues. CDR3 in amino acids: CASGLSGARGYTF. CDR3 DNA: TGTGCTAGTGGGCTAAGCGGGGCGAGGGGCTACACCTTC.

The chain carries TRBV7-6 and TRBJ1-5, with no clear D. Germline CDR1 and CDR2: SGHVS and FNYEAQ. Trimming shortened V by 1 base and J by 4 bases, and 5 bases separated the two germline ends. CDR3 length: 13 amino acids. The CDR3 coding sequence is TGTGCCAGCAGCTTAGGGGCAAATCAGCCCCAGCATTTT. Translated: CASSLGANQPQHF.

This clone has more than one count but fewer than ten. This chain uses TRBV11-2 with TRBJ2-2; TRBD2 agrees at 10 bases. The CDR3 sequence is 18 residues long. The J segment lost 5 bases and the V segment lost 5 bases, leaving 14 bases of the junction unmatched. Looked up from germline, CDR1 is SGHAT and CDR2 is FQNNGV. Written as DNA, the CDR3 is TGTGCCAGCAGCCCACAGAGAGGTAGCGGGAGGAATACCGGGGAGCTGTTTTTT. Encoded protein: CASSPQRGSGRNTGELFF.

The rearrangement links TRBV5-1 to TRBJ2-5, with D possibly being TRBD2 (7 bases). Trimming removed 5 bases at V and 5 bases at J, with 22 bases between. Germline V gene data show CDR1 as SGHRS and CDR2 as YFSETQ. CDR3 length equals 16 residues. DNA of the CDR3: TGCGCCAGCAGATCGGGGGCAGCGGGGCCGTGGGAGACCCAGTACTTC. Translation gives CASRSGAAGPWETQYF.

The CDR3 region is CASSQRDIWNTEAFF. CDR3 nucleotides: TGTGCCAGCAGCCAAAGGGACATATGGAACACTGAAGCTTTCTTT. The chain is built from TRBV7-9 and TRBJ1-1, with D perhaps matching TRBD1 (6 bases). Germline V gene sequence: CDR1 SEHNR, CDR2 FQNEAQ (reference sequence). CDR3 length equals 15 residues. Deletions cut 5 bases from V and 1 base from J, with 14 bases between.

A single count supports this clone. The V call is TRBV2, the J call TRBJ1-1; 9 positions match TRBD1. The CDR3 is made up of 15 amino acids. Looked up from germline, CDR1 is SNHLY and CDR2 is FYNNEI. J gave up 4 bases and V 4 bases, and 7 bases lay outside the gene matches. CDR3 loop: CASSVQQGAFTEAFF. As DNA, the CDR3 is TGTGCCAGCAGTGTCCAACAGGGGGCCTTCACTGAAGCTTTCTTT.

V gene TRBV19 combines with J gene TRBJ2-4; 12 bases match TRBD1. The CDR3 is 16 amino acids. V was pared by 3 bases and J by 5 bases, with 5 bases of the junction left unmatched. CDR1 is LNHDA and CDR2 is SQIVND in the germline V gene (reference sequence). CDR3 sequence reads: CASSILGQGAQNIQYF. The CDR3 coding sequence is TGTGCCAGTAGTATTCTGGGACAGGGGGCCCAAAACATTCAGTACTTC.

The rearrangement joins TRBV5-1 to TRBJ1-1; 10 bases fit TRBD1. With 0 bases clipped from V and 9 bases from J, the junction kept 5 bases outside the gene matches. The CDR3 contains 14 residues. Germline V gene lookup returns CDR1 SGHRS and CDR2 YFSETQ. For the CDR3, the DNA is TGCGCCAGCAGCTTGGCGGGACAGGGGAACAAAGCTTTCTTT. This encodes CASSLAGQGNKAFF.

In its sample, this clone was seen once. The J gene is TRBJ1-4, the V gene TRBV30, with a weak D call TRBD1 (5 bases). Trimming cost V 0 bases and J 8 bases, with 10 bases left between them. The CDR3 extends over 13 amino acids. Germline CDR1 reads GTSNPN; CDR2 reads SVGIG (reference sequence). The CDR3 protein is CAWSVQASEKLFF. The CDR3 coding sequence is TGTGCCTGGAGTGTACAGGCCTCGGAAAAACTGTTTTTT. The variable domain in full, with the rest retrieved from reference TRBV30 and TRBJ1-4, is SQTIHQWPATLVQPVGSPLSLECTVEGTSNPNLYWYRQAAGRGLQLLFYSVGIGQISSEVPQNLSASRPQDRQFILSSKKLLLSDSGFYLCAWSVQASEKLFFGSGTQLSVL.